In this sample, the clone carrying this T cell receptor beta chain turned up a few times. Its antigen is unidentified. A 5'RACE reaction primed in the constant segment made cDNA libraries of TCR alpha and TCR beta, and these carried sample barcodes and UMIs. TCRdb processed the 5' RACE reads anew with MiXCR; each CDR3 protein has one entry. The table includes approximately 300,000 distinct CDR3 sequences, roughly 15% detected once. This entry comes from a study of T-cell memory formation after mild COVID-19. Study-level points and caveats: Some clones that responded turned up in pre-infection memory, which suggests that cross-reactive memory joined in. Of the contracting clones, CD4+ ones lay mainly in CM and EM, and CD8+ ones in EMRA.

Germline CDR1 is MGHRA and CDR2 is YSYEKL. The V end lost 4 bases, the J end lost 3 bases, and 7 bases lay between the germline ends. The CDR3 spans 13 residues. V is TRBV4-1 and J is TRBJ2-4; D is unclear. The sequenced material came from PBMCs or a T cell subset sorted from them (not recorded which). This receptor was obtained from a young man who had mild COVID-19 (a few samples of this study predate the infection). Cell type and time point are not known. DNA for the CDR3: TGCGCCAGCAGCCGAACAGACAAAAACATTCAGTACTTC. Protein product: CASSRTDKNIQYF.